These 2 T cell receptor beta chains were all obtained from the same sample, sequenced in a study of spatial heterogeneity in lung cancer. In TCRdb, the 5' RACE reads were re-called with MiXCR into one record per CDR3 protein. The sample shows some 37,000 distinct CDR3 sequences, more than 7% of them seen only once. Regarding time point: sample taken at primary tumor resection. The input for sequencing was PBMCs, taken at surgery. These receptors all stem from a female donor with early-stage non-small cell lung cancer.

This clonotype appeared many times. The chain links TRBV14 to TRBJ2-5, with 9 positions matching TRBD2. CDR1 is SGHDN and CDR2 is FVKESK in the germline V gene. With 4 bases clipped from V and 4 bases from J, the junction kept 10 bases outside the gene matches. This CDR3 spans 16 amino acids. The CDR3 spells CASSRLAGGPGETQYF. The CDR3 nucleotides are TGTGCCAGCAGCCGCTTGGCGGGAGGGCCAGGAGAGACCCAGTACTTC. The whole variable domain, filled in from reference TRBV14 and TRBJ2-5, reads EAGVTQFPSHSVIEKGQTVTLRCDPISGHDNLYWYRRVMGKEIKFLLHFVKESKQDESGMPNNRFLAERTGGTYSTLKVQPAELEDSGVYFCASSRLAGGPGETQYFGPGTRLLVL.

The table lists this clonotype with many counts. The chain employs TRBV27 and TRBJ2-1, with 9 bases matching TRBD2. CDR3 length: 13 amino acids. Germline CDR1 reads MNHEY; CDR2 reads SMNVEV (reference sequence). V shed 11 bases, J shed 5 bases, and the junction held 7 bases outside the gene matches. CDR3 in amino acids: CAVSGGLHNEQFF. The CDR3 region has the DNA TGTGCCGTAAGCGGGGGGCTCCACAATGAGCAGTTCTTC.